This TCR beta chain was documented in a study of blood T cell repertoires in COVID-19. The wider study: Samples taken during acute and convalescent COVID-19 were collected in the United States, Italy and Spain.

This CDR3 spans 14 amino acids. Germline loops: CDR1 WNHNN, CDR2 SYGVQD (reference sequence). The V and J ends lost 2 bases and 6 bases, in that order; junction bases with no gene match: 4. The assay was immunoSEQ multiplex PCR, and TCRdb's table has in-frame clones only and misses some. The sample has fewer than 200,000 clones; about 91% are singletons. This rearrangement joins TRBV10-1 to TRBJ2-1, with 7 bases that match TRBD2. Specimen: peripheral blood. The sequence derives from a woman in her 50s with acute or convalescent COVID-19. Here the CDR3 reads CASSEGGRRNEQFF. CDR3 DNA: TGCGCCAGCAGTGAGGGCGGGAGACGCAATGAGCAGTTCTTC.